The entry that follows covers one T cell receptor (beta chain) sequence. Profiled with immunoSEQ multiplex PCR; TCRdb holds only in-frame clones, not every one. The sample consists of about 98,000 clones, around 90% of them appearing once. This specimen belongs to a study of OX40 agonist ivuxolimab in advanced cancers. Study at large: Aged roughly 20 to 85 with a mean of approximately 57 years, they were less than 90% male.

V was cut by 8 bases and J by 6 bases, with 13 bases left in between. The CDR3 is 12 residues long. The germline V gene encodes CDR1 LNHDA and CDR2 SQIVND (reference sequence). This chain uses TRBV19 with TRBJ1-2; TRBD1 is a possible D gene (6 bases). The origin of this receptor is an adult with an advanced solid tumor such as melanoma, head and neck, liver or kidney cancer. Sequenced here: CD4+ or CD8+ T cells sorted from blood, sampled in a trial of the OX40 agonist ivuxolimab. CDR3 nucleotide sequence: TGTGCCAGTCAAGAGGGGGTTAATGGCTACACCTTC. Translating it yields CASQEGVNGYTF.